This T cell receptor (beta chain) was captured by sequencing in a study of cytomegalovirus exposure and HLA in healthy donors. This CDR3 has 14 amino acids. The germline V and J ends were trimmed by 8 bases and 1 base, with 14 bases remaining between them. Per the germline V gene, CDR1 is GTSNPN and CDR2 is SVGIG (reference sequence). The data were produced by immunoSEQ multiplex PCR, yet TCRdb's version contains in-frame clones alone and is incomplete. The sample contains under 65,000 clones, 95% of which appear only once. Note on this clone: Its antigen is unknown.

Overall study results and limits: Through in vitro validation, three CMV-associated chains were shown to be specific for CMV antigens. A list of around 160 TCR beta chains associated with cytomegalovirus was given. Rarity characterized most TCR sequences, yet some public TCRs appeared in many donors. According to a later analysis, TCR clusters from the first cohort tended to co-occur in the roughly 110 validation repertoires.

Specimen: PBMCs. This chain joins TRBV30 and TRBJ2-2; a weak D match, TRBD2 (6 bases). The sequence derives from a woman aged 18-29 years in good health and CMV-seropositive. The CDR3 reads CATAGGMNTGELFF. The CDR3 DNA follows: TGTGCCACCGCGGGCGGGATGAACACCGGGGAGCTGTTTTTT.